Listed here is a single T cell receptor (beta chain). Its specificity is unknown. This sample stems from a study of shared clonotypes between healthy human individuals. General study points: The expectation was that sequencing depth would affect clonotype sharing among donors.

The CDR3 length is 13 residues. J gave up 3 bases and V 6 bases, and 2 bases lay outside the gene matches. CDR1 and CDR2 (germline): MNHNS, SASEGT. Across several immunoSEQ plates, the genomic DNA of each subset was split evenly. The table came from immunoSEQ multiplex PCR; TCRdb's copy has only in-frame clones and leaves some out. This sample has fewer than 1 million clones, with about 96% found just once. As defined, naive CD8 cells were CD45RO-negative and positively selected for CCR7, with terminally differentiated effector memory CD45RA+ cells excluded. This chain uses TRBV6-1 with TRBJ2-3, with TRBD2 identical over 8 bases. Sequenced material: naive CD8+ T cells sorted from blood. The clonotype originates from a man aged 30-40 years in good health. The CDR3: CASRGTRTDTQYF. The CDR3 nucleotides are TGTGCCAGCAGGGGGACTAGAACAGATACGCAGTATTTT.